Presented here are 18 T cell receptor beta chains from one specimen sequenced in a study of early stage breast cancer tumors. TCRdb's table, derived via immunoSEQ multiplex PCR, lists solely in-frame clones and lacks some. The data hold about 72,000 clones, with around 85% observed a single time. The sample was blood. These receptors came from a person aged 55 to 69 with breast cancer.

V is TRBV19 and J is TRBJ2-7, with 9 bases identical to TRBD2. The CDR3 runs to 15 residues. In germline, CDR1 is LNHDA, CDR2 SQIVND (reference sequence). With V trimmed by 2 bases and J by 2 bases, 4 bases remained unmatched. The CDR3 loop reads CASSISSGDAYEQYF. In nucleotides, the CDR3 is TGTGCCAGTAGTATATCTAGCGGGGATGCCTACGAGCAGTACTTC.

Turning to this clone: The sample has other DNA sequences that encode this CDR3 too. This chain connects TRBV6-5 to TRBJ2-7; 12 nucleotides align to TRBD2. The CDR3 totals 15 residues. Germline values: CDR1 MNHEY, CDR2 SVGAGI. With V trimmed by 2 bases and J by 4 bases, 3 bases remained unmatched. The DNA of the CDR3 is TGTGCCAGCAGTTACCCGGGACTAGCGGGTTACGAGCAGTACTTC. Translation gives CASSYPGLAGYEQYF.

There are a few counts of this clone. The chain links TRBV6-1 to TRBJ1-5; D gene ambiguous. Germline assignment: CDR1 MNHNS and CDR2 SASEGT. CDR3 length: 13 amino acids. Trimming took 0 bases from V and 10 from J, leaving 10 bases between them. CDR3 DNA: TGTGCCAGCAGTGAAGCGCGAGTAAGTCCCCAGCATTTT. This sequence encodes CASSEARVSPQHF.

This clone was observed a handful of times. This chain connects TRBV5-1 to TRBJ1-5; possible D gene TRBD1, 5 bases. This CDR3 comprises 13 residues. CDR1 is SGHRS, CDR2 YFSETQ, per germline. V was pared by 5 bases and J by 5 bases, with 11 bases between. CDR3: CASRIGTDQPQHF. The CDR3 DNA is TGCGCCAGCAGGATCGGGACGGATCAGCCCCAGCATTTT.

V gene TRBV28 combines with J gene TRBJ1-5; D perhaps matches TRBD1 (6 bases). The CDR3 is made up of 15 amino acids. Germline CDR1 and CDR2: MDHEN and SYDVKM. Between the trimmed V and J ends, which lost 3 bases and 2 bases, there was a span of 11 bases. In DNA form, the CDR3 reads TGTGCCAGCAGTTTTCTGGGGGCAGGCAATCAGCCCCAGCATTTT. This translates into CASSFLGAGNQPQHF.

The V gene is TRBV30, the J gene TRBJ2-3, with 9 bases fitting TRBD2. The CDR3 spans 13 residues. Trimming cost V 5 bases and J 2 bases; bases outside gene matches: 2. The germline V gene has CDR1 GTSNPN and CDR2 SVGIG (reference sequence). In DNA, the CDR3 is TGTGCCTGGGCTAGCGGGAACACAGATACGCAGTATTTT. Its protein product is CAWASGNTDTQYF.

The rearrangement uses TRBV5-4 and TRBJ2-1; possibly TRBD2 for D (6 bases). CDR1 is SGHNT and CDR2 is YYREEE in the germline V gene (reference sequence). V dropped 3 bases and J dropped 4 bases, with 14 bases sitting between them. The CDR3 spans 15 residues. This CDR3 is CASSWGGVRYNEQFF. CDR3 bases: TGTGCCAGCAGCTGGGGCGGGGTCCGGTACAATGAGCAGTTCTTC. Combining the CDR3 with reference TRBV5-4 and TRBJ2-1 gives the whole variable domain ETGVTQSPTHLIKTRGQQVTLRCSSQSGHNTVSWYQQALGQGPQFIFQYYREEENGRGNFPPRFSGLQFPNYSSELNVNALELDDSALYLCASSWGGVRYNEQFFGPGTRLTVL.

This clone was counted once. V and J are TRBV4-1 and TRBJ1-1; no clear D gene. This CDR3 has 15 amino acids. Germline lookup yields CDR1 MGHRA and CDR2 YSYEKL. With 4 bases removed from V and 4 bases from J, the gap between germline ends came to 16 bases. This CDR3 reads CASSPAEGGSTEAFF. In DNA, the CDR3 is TGCGCCAGCAGCCCCGCGGAGGGTGGGAGCACTGAAGCTTTCTTT.

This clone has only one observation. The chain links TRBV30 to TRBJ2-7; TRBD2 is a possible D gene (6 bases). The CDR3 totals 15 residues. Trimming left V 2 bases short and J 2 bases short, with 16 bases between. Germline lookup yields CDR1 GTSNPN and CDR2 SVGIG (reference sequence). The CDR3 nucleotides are TGTGCCTGGAGTACTTTGGGGGGAAAGCCCTACGAGCAGTACTTC. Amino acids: CAWSTLGGKPYEQYF.

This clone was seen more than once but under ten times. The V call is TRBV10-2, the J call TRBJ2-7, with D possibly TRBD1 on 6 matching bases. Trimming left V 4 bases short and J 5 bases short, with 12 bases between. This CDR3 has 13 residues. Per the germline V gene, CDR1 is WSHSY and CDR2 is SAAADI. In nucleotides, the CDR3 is TGCGCCAGCAGTGTACAGGGATACAACGAGCAGTACTTC. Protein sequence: CASSVQGYNEQYF.

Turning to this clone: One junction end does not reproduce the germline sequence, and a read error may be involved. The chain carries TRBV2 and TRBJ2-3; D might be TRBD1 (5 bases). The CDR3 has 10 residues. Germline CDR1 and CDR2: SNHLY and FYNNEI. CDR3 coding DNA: TGTGCCTTAGGACAAAATCAGCTATTGTTT. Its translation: CALGQNQLLF.

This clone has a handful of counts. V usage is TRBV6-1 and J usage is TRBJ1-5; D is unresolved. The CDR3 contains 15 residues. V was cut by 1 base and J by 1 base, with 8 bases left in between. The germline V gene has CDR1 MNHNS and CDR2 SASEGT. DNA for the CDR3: TGTGCCAGCAGTGAAGGGGGAGGAAGCAATCAGCCCCAGCATTTT. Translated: CASSEGGGSNQPQHF.

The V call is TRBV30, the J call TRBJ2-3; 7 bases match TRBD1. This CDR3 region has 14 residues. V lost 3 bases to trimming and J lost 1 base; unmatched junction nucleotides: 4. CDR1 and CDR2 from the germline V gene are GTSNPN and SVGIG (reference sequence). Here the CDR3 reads CAWSKDRGTDTQYF. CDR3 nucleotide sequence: TGTGCCTGGAGCAAAGACAGGGGCACAGATACGCAGTATTTT.

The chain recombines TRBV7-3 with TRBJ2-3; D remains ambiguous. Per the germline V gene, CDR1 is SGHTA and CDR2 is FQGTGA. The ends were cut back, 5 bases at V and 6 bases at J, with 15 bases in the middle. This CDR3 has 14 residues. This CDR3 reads CASSRARRADTQYF. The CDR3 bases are TGTGCCAGCAGCCGGGCCAGGAGAGCGGATACGCAGTATTTT.

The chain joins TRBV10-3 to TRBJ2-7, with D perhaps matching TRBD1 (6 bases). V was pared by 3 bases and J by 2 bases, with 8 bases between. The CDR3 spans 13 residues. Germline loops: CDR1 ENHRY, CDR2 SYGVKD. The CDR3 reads CAISDGQTYEQYF. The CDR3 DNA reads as TGTGCCATCAGTGACGGACAGACCTACGAGCAGTACTTC.

The CDR3 loop reads CASRGSDYGYTF. The CDR3 region has the DNA TGTGCCAGCAGGGGGAGTGACTATGGCTACACCTTC. This chain joins TRBV6-1 and TRBJ1-2, with unresolved D. CDR3 length: 12 residues. Germline V gene data show CDR1 as MNHNS and CDR2 as SASEGT. V lost 6 bases, J lost 3 bases, and 8 bases lay in between.

The CDR3 nucleotides read TGTGCCAGCAGCCAGGGACAAGGATCAACGAGCTACGAGCAGTACTTC. It specifies CASSQGQGSTSYEQYF. The J gene is TRBJ2-7, the V gene TRBV11-3, with D possibly being TRBD1 (6 bases). The CDR3 runs 16 residues. V shed 5 bases and J shed 3 bases, with 20 bases lying between them. The germline CDR1 and CDR2 sequences are SGHNT and YENEEA.

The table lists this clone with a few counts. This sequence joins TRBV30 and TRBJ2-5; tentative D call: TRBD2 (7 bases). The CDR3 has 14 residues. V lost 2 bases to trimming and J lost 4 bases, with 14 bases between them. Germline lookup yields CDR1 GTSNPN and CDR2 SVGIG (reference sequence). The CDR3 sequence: CAWSSRGAGETQYF. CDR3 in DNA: TGTGCCTGGAGTAGTCGGGGGGCCGGAGAGACCCAGTACTTC.